The clone carrying this TCR beta chain has only one observation. Its antigen is unknown. This record belongs to a study of shared clonotypes between healthy human individuals. Whole-study context: The study used three CD4 naive, three CD4 memory, two CD8 naive and one CD8 memory plate per donor. Study observations and caveats: A handful of donors held about 4.5% of naive CD4 clonotypes in common.

CDR1 is SEHNR and CDR2 is FQNEAQ in the germline V gene (reference sequence). The CDR3 length is 15 residues. J was trimmed by 2 bases and V by 3 bases; bases with no gene match: 2. Terminally differentiated effector memory CD45RA+ cells were excluded from the naive CD8 cells, which were CD45RO-negative and positively selected for CCR7. Adult donors, all healthy and HIV-negative, had no recent acute infections or vaccinations. The table came from immunoSEQ multiplex PCR; TCRdb's copy has only in-frame clones and leaves some out. This table has about 2.1 million clones, about 94% appearing once. The material sequenced was naive CD8+ T cells from PBMCs. This TCR derives from a man between 18 and 29 years old in good health. Some clones in this sample may be carry-over from other donors' samples. V and J are TRBV7-9 and TRBJ2-2, with 8 bases matching TRBD2. The CDR3 here is CASSFSGGNTGELFF. The CDR3 DNA reads as TGTGCCAGCAGCTTCAGCGGGGGAAACACCGGGGAGCTGTTTTTT.